These T cell receptor beta chains were read from a single sample in a study of blood T cell repertoires in COVID-19. The table came from immunoSEQ multiplex PCR; TCRdb's copy has only in-frame clones and leaves some out. The sample lists tens of thousands of clones, around nine tenths seen once, with roughly 5.1% in the top ten. The sample taken for sequencing was peripheral blood. All receptors come from a man in his forties with acute or convalescent COVID-19. Each CDR3 is given without its conserved first and last residue. The size of a clone is reported for some rows only, either as once, few or many, or as a class for expanded clones.

J	V	size	CDR3
TRBJ1-3	TRBV18	.	ASSPGQGNTIY
TRBJ2-3	TRBV20-1	.	SASPSLAGGDTDTQY
TRBJ1-2	TRBV5-6	.	ASSFQGANGYT
TRBJ2-7	TRBV19	.	ASGDYYEQY
TRBJ1-2	TRBV6-5	.	ASSYGGEGNYGYT
TRBJ2-7	TRBV18	.	ASSLRDTTYEQY
TRBJ1-3	TRBV9	.	ASSVANSGNTIY
TRBJ2-5	TRBV6-1	.	ASSETFRETQY
TRBJ2-3	TRBV7-9	.	ASSPRQGTDTQY
TRBJ1-4	TRBV29-1	.	SVGQTGTNEKLF
TRBJ2-7	TRBV9	.	ASSGGQGIFYEQY
TRBJ2-1	TRBV7-2	.	ASSLVGTSGTHEQF
TRBJ1-4	TRBV27	.	ASSPSWTGTPGLF
TRBJ2-3	TRBV5-4	.	ASSSQGLSTDTQY
TRBJ2-1	TRBV5-1	.	ASSLASGGIYNEQF
TRBJ2-7	TRBV6-5	many	ASRLGLTIYEQY
TRBJ2-5	TRBV5-6	.	ASSSDYSKTQY
TRBJ2-7	TRBV2	.	ASSEEETGGSEQY
TRBJ2-2	TRBV25-1	.	ASRPEGVTGELF
TRBJ1-1	TRBV30	.	AWSRRSADTEAF
TRBJ1-6	TRBV6-5	.	ASSRDRGHNSPLH
TRBJ2-3	TRBV5-1	.	ASSPFKTGGADTQY
TRBJ1-2	TRBV9	.	ASSVVATGGSYGYT
TRBJ2-2	TRBV2	.	ASRGPGHANTGELF
TRBJ2-5	TRBV19	.	ASSGGQGETQY
TRBJ2-2	TRBV6-5	.	ASSLGQATGELF
TRBJ2-5	TRBV2	.	ASSFNVQETQY
TRBJ1-5	TRBV19	once	ASSGPGSPLNQPQH
TRBJ2-5	TRBV6-1	.	ASSEYGSPPKETQY
TRBJ1-1	TRBV6-6	.	ASSRTGTGFPEAF
TRBJ2-2	TRBV7-9	.	ASSWETSSGELF
TRBJ1-6	TRBV9	.	ASSGGTQPNSPLH
TRBJ1-1	TRBV10-3	.	AISIDLTGGNTEAF
TRBJ1-1	TRBV23-1	.	ASSQSWQHTEAF
TRBJ2-1	TRBV9	.	ASSGTGSYNEQF
TRBJ2-1	TRBV12-3/TRBV12-4	.	ASNPGLGNEQF
TRBJ1-1	TRBV30	.	AWGRGYMNTEAF
TRBJ1-2	TRBV27	.	ASSLSYGYGYT
TRBJ2-3	TRBV29-1	many	AGTGPTDTQY
TRBJ2-1	TRBV6-5	.	ASQASIYNEQF
TRBJ1-5	TRBV6-2/TRBV6-3	.	ASSYWSGDSNQPQH
TRBJ2-5	TRBV9	.	ASSPRTGVQETQY
TRBJ1-1	TRBV14	few	ASMGAMNTEAF
TRBJ1-5	TRBV19	.	ASTPGNQPQH
TRBJ2-3	TRBV27	.	ASSPSQGATQY
TRBJ2-7	TRBV11-2	.	ASSPRTSGSHEQY